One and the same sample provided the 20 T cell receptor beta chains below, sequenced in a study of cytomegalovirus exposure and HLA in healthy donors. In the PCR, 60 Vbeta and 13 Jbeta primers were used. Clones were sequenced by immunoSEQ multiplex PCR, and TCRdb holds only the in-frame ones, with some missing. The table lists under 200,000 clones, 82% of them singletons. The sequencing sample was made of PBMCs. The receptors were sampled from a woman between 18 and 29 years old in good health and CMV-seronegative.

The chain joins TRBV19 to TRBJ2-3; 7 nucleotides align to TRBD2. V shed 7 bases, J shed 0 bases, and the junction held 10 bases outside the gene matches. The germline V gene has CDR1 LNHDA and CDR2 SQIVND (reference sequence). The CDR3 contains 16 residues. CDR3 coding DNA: TGTGCCAGTACCCCCGGGCTAGCGGTTAGCACAGATACGCAGTATTTT. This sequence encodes CASTPGLAVSTDTQYF. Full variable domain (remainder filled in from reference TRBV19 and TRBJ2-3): DGGITQSPKYLFRKEGQNVTLSCEQNLNHDAMYWYRQDPGQGLRLIYYSQIVNDFQKGDIAEGYSVSREKKESFPLTVTSAQKNPTAFYLCASTPGLAVSTDTQYFGPGTRLTVL.

CDR3 DNA: TGTGCCAGCAGTTACTTGGACAGGCGCGCCTACGAGCAGTACTTC. This gives the protein CASSYLDRRAYEQYF. The chain is built from TRBV6-6 and TRBJ2-7; 7 bases are a match to TRBD1. This CDR3 contains 15 residues. Germline CDR1 reads MNHNY; CDR2 reads SVGAGI (reference sequence). The J segment lost 2 bases and the V segment lost 1 base, leaving 5 bases of the junction unmatched.

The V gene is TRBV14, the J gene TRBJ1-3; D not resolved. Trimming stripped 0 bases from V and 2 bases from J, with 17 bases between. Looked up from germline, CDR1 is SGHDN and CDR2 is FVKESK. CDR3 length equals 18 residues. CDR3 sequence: CASSQDLSGGLPGNTIYF. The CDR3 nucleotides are TGTGCCAGCAGCCAAGATCTAAGTGGCGGGTTGCCTGGAAACACCATATATTTT.

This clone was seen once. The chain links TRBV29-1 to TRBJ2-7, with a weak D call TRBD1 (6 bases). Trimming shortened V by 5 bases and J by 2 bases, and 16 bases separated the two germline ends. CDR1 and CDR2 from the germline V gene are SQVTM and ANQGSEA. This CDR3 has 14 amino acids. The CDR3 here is CSVYGQGSTYEQYF. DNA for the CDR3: TGCAGCGTTTACGGGCAGGGGTCAACCTACGAGCAGTACTTC.

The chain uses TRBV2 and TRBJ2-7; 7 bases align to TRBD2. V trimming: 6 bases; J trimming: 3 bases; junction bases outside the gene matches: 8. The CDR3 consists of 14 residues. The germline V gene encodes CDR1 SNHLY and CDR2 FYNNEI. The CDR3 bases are TGTGCCAGCAGGGTGGGACGGGGGGACTACGAGCAGTACTTC. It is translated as CASRVGRGDYEQYF.

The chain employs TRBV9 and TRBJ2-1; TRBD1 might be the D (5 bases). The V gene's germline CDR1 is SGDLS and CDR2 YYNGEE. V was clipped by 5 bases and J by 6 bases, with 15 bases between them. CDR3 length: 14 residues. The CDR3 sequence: CASRPEWGSNEQFF. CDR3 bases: TGTGCCAGCAGACCAGAGTGGGGCTCCAATGAGCAGTTCTTC.

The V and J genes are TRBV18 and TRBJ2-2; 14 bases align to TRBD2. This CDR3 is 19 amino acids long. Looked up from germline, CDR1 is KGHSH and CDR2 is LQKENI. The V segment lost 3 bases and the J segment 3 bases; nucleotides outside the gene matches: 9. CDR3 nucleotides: TGTGCCAGCTCACCCTCTGGACTAGCGGGAGGTGGTTACACCGGGGAGCTGTTTTTT. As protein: CASSPSGLAGGGYTGELFF.

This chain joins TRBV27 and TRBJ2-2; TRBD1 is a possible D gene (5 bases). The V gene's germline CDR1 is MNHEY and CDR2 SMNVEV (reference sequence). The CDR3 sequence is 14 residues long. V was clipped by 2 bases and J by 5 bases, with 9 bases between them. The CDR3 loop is CASSLAGRTGELFF. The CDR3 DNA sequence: TGTGCCAGCAGTTTAGCAGGGCGGACCGGGGAGCTGTTTTTT.

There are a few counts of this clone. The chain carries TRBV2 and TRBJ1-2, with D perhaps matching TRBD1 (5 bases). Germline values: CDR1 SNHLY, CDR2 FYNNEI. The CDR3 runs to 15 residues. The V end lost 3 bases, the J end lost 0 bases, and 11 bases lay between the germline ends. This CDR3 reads CASSETLTANYGYTF. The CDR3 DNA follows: TGTGCCAGCAGTGAGACCCTGACAGCTAACTATGGCTACACCTTC.

For the CDR3, the DNA is TGCGCCAGCAGCCAATTGGACATCGTCTCCTACAATGAGCAGTTCTTC. As protein: CASSQLDIVSYNEQFF. This chain links TRBV4-1 with TRBJ2-1; a weak D match, TRBD1 (5 bases). CDR1 is MGHRA and CDR2 is YSYEKL in the germline V gene. V lost 2 bases and J lost 0, with 11 bases in between. The CDR3 runs 16 residues.

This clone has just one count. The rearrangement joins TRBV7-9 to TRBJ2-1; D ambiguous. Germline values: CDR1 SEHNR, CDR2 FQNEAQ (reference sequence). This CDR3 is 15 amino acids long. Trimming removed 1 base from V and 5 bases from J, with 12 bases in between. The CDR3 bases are TGTGCCAGCAGCTTAGGCGACTTGCCGAACAATGAGCAGTTCTTC. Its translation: CASSLGDLPNNEQFF. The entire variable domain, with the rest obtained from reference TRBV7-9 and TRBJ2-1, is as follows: DTGVSQNPRHKITKRGQNVTFRCDPISEHNRLYWYRQTLGQGPEFLTYFQNEAQLEKSRLLSDRFSAERPKGSFSTLEIQRTEQGDSAMYLCASSLGDLPNNEQFFGPGTRLTVL.

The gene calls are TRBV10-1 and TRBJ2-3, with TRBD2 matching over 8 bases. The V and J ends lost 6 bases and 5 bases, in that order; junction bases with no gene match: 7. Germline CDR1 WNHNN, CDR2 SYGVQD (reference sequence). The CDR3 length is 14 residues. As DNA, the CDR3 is TGCGCCAGCAGATCAGCGGGGGAGGGAGATACGCAGTATTTT. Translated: CASRSAGEGDTQYF.

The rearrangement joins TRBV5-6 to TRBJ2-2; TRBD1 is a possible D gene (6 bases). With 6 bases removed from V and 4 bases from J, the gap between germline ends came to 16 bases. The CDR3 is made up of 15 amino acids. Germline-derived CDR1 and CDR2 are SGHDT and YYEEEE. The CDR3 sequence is CASTYDRSFTGELFF. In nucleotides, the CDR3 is TGTGCCAGCACCTACGACAGGAGTTTCACCGGGGAGCTGTTTTTT.

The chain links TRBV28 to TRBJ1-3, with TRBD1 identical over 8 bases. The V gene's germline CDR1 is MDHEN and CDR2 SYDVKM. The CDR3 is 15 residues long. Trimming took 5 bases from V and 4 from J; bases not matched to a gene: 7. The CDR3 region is CASSRPGTGGNTIYF. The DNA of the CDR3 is TGTGCCAGCAGTCGTCCCGGGACAGGCGGAAACACCATATATTTT.

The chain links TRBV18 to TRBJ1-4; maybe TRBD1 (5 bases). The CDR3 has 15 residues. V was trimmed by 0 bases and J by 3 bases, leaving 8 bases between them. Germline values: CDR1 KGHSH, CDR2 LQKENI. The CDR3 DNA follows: TGTGCCAGCTCACCACCGTGGGGGGCTAATGAAAAACTGTTTTTT. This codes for CASSPPWGANEKLFF. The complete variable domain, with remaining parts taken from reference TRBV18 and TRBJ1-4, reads NAGVMQNPRHLVRRRGQEARLRCSPMKGHSHVYWYRQLPEEGLKFMVYLQKENIIDESGMPKERFSAEFPKEGPSILRIQQVVRGDSAAYFCASSPPWGANEKLFFGSGTQLSVL.

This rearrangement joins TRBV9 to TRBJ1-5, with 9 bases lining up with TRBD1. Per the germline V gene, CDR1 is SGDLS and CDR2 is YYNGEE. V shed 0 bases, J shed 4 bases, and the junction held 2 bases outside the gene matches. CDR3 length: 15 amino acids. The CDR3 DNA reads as TGTGCCAGCAGCGTAGGACAGGGGGGAAATCAGCCCCAGCATTTT. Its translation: CASSVGQGGNQPQHF.

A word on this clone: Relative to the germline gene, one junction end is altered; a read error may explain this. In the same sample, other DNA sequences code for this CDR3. This CDR3 is CASSPPQEGGETQYF. CDR3 coding DNA: TGTGCCAGCAGCCCCCCACAGGAAGGTGGAGAGACTCAGTACTTC. The gene calls are TRBV5-6 and TRBJ2-5; D may be TRBD1 (5 bases). In germline, CDR1 is SGHDT, CDR2 YYEEEE. This CDR3 contains 15 residues.

The CDR3 is CASGTATSYNEQFF. The DNA for the CDR3 is TGTGCCAGTGGGACAGCCACCTCCTACAATGAGCAGTTCTTC. The V gene is TRBV2, the J gene TRBJ2-1, with 7 positions matching TRBD1. V lost 9 bases, J lost 0 bases, and 5 bases stayed unmatched. The CDR3 extends over 14 amino acids. CDR1 and CDR2 (germline): SNHLY, FYNNEI.

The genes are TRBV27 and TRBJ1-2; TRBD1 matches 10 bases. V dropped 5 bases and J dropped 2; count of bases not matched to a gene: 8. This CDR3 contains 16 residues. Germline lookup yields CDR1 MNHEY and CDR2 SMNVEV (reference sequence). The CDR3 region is CASSTLDRGRNYGYTF. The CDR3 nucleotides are TGTGCCAGCAGTACTCTCGACAGGGGGCGGAACTATGGCTACACCTTC.

CDR3 sequence (DNA): TGTGCCAGCAGCCGCACAGGGGTTGAGACCCAGTACTTC. Its protein is CASSRTGVETQYF. J is TRBJ2-5 and V is TRBV6-1, with 7 bases lining up with TRBD1. Germline CDR1 MNHNS, CDR2 SASEGT. The CDR3 runs 13 residues. The junction had 6 bases not matched to a gene; V was cut back by 6 bases and J by 5 bases.